This TCR beta chain was profiled in a study of T cell responses to AZD1222 COVID-19 vaccine. Clones were sequenced by immunoSEQ multiplex PCR, and TCRdb holds only the in-frame ones, with some missing. The sample records some 70,000 clones, around 80% being singletons. This CDR3 spans 14 amino acids. CDR1 and CDR2 from the germline V gene are SGHRS and YFSETQ. The V gene lost 2 bases and the J gene lost 4 bases, with 11 bases spanning the gap. The receptor was derived from an adult who received the AZD1222 COVID-19 vaccine. The chain recombines TRBV5-1 with TRBJ2-3; tentative D call: TRBD2 (5 bases). The sample in question was peripheral blood, obtained 28 days after the second AZD1222 dose. CDR3 protein: CASSFGLASDTQYF. CDR3 nucleotides: TGCGCCAGCAGCTTTGGCCTAGCCTCAGATACGCAGTATTTT. The variable domain in full, with the rest retrieved from reference TRBV5-1 and TRBJ2-3, is KAGVTQTPRYLIKTRGQQVTLSCSPISGHRSVSWYQQTPGQGLQFLFEYFSETQRNKGNFPGRFSGRQFSNSRSEMNVSTLELGDSALYLCASSFGLASDTQYFGPGTRLTVL.